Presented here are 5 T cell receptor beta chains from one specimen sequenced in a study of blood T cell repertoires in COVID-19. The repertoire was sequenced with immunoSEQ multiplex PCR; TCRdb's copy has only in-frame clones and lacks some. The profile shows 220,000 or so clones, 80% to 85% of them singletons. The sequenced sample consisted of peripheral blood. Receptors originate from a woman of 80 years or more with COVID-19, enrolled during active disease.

The CDR3 here is CASRPTGEQPQHF. CDR3 bases: TGTGCCAGCAGACCGACAGGGGAGCAGCCCCAGCATTTT. The chain links TRBV2 to TRBJ1-5; 8 bases match TRBD1. The junction had 5 bases not matched to a gene; V was cut back by 6 bases and J by 7 bases. From germline, CDR1 is SNHLY and CDR2 FYNNEI. CDR3 size: 13 residues.

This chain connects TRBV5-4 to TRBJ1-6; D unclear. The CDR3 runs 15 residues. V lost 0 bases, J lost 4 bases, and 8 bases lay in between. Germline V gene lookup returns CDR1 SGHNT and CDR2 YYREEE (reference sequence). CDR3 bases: TGTGCCAGCAGCTTGGCCCCTATTTATAATTCACCCCTCCACTTT. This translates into CASSLAPIYNSPLHF.

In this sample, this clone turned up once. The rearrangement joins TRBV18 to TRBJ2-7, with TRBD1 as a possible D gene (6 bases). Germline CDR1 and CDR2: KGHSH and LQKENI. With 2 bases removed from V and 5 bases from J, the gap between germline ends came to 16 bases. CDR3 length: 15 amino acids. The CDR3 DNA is TGTGCCAGCTCACCAATTGGGAACCAGGGGAACGAGCAGTACTTC. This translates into CASSPIGNQGNEQYF.

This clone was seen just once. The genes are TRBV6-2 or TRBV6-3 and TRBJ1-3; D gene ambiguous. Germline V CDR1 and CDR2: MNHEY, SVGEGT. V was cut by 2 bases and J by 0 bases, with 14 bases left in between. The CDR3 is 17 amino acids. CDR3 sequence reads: CASSYREDGGSGNTIYF. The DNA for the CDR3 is TGTGCCAGCAGTTACCGGGAGGACGGCGGCTCTGGAAACACCATATATTTT.

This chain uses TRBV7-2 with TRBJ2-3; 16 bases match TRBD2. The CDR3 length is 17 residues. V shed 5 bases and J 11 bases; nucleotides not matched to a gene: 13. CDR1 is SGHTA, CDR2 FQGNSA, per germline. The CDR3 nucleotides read TGTGCCAGCAGCGACCAACCTACGGGACTAGCGGGGGGGAAGCAGTATTTT. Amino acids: CASSDQPTGLAGGKQYF.